This T cell receptor (beta chain) came from a study of shared clonotypes between healthy human individuals. The repertoire was sequenced with immunoSEQ multiplex PCR; TCRdb's copy has only in-frame clones and lacks some. The sample has about a million clones; roughly 80% are singletons. With V trimmed by 1 base and J by 8 bases, 5 bases remained unmatched. The CDR3 contains 14 residues. CDR1 is SEHNR, CDR2 FQNEAQ, per germline (reference sequence). This clonotype was sampled from a man aged 18 to 29 in good health. Some clones in this sample may be carry-over from other donors' samples. The chain recombines TRBV7-9 with TRBJ2-1, with TRBD2 matching 7 bases. Material for sequencing was memory CD4+ T cells from PBMCs. This sample's subset: CD45RA-negative fraction. DNA of the CDR3: TGTGCCAGCAGCTTAGGGCGGGAGTTCGATGAGCAGTTCTTC. Protein sequence: CASSLGREFDEQFF. The full variable domain, with the rest looked up from reference TRBV7-9 and TRBJ2-1, is DTGVSQNPRHKITKRGQNVTFRCDPISEHNRLYWYRQTLGQGPEFLTYFQNEAQLEKSRLLSDRFSAERPKGSFSTLEIQRTEQGDSAMYLCASSLGREFDEQFFGPGTRLTVL.